A selection of T cell receptor beta chains follows, all from one sample in a study of shared clonotypes between healthy human individuals. Some clones are missing from TCRdb's copy, which holds only in-frame ones; the method was immunoSEQ multiplex PCR. The repertoire holds about 690,000 clones, with around 91% as singletons. Sequencing was performed on memory CD8+ T cells from PBMCs. The source of these receptors is a man between 18 and 35 years old in good health. Some clones in this sample may be carry-over from other donors' samples. The CDR3 runs from the conserved cysteine through the conserved F or W. Fields, in order: V gene, J gene, CDR3 protein.

V gene: TRBV5-1; J gene: TRBJ2-2; CDR3 protein: CASSSYPGRANTGELFF
V gene: TRBV13; J gene: TRBJ2-1; CDR3 protein: CASSLVAAGGGNEQFF
V gene: TRBV28; J gene: TRBJ2-3; CDR3 protein: CASRGKREEEPDTQYF
V gene: TRBV10-1; J gene: TRBJ1-6; CDR3 protein: CASSERYNSPLHF
V gene: TRBV9; J gene: TRBJ1-2; CDR3 protein: CASGGGANYGYTF
V gene: TRBV29-1; J gene: TRBJ1-4; CDR3 protein: CSVADRGGTTNEKLFF
V gene: TRBV13; J gene: TRBJ2-5; CDR3 protein: CASSQARGPETQYF
V gene: TRBV9; J gene: TRBJ1-5; CDR3 protein: CASSPSGASQPQHF
V gene: TRBV27; J gene: TRBJ2-3; CDR3 protein: CASSLWGPTSTDTQYF
V gene: TRBV15; J gene: TRBJ2-5; CDR3 protein: CATSRGRVRETQYF
V gene: TRBV10-3; J gene: TRBJ2-3; CDR3 protein: CAIMASGSTDTQYF
V gene: TRBV27; J gene: TRBJ2-1; CDR3 protein: CASSPIRQGPYNEQFF
V gene: TRBV9; J gene: TRBJ2-1; CDR3 protein: CASSVYGSGSREQFF
V gene: TRBV7-6; J gene: TRBJ2-1; CDR3 protein: CASSQAREQFF
V gene: TRBV7-9; J gene: TRBJ2-5; CDR3 protein: CASREAGEKTQYF
V gene: TRBV28; J gene: TRBJ1-5; CDR3 protein: CASSPDGQAYQPQHF
V gene: TRBV27; J gene: TRBJ2-7; CDR3 protein: CASSPFGSGSREQYF
V gene: TRBV28; J gene: TRBJ1-3; CDR3 protein: CASRHGYISGNTIYF
V gene: TRBV28; J gene: TRBJ2-7; CDR3 protein: CASSDRSSYEQYF
V gene: TRBV15; J gene: TRBJ2-1; CDR3 protein: CATSIGLADDEQFF
V gene: TRBV4-3; J gene: TRBJ2-3; CDR3 protein: CASSQSSTDTQYF
V gene: TRBV7-9; J gene: TRBJ1-3; CDR3 protein: CASSGIVWGSGNTIYF
V gene: TRBV5-4; J gene: TRBJ2-7; CDR3 protein: CASSRLAEGYEQYF
V gene: TRBV6-5; J gene: TRBJ2-1; CDR3 protein: CASSYSRVQGLNEQFF
V gene: TRBV9; J gene: TRBJ2-1; CDR3 protein: CASSVTRNLAGPYNEQFF
V gene: TRBV11-2; J gene: TRBJ2-7; CDR3 protein: CASSLEHFYEQYF
V gene: TRBV5-4; J gene: TRBJ2-5; CDR3 protein: CASRVIGTGQETQYF
V gene: TRBV10-3; J gene: TRBJ2-7; CDR3 protein: CAISESGRLAGVIGYEQYF
V gene: TRBV7-9; J gene: TRBJ2-7; CDR3 protein: CASSPSSRASGSYEQYF
V gene: TRBV7-9; J gene: TRBJ2-1; CDR3 protein: CASSLGGEQFF
V gene: TRBV27; J gene: TRBJ1-1; CDR3 protein: CASSPHIIYTEAFF
V gene: TRBV5-6; J gene: TRBJ2-1; CDR3 protein: CASSFGQGGHEQFF
V gene: TRBV5-6; J gene: TRBJ2-1; CDR3 protein: CASTLMGSGGEQFF
V gene: TRBV4-1; J gene: TRBJ2-7; CDR3 protein: CASSQYRVDEQYF
V gene: TRBV27; J gene: TRBJ2-1; CDR3 protein: CASSYTGGYNEQFF
V gene: TRBV4-1; J gene: TRBJ1-4; CDR3 protein: CASSQDRANEKLFF
V gene: TRBV2; J gene: TRBJ2-7; CDR3 protein: CASSGRVAGGLYSYEQYF
V gene: TRBV7-3; J gene: TRBJ1-2; CDR3 protein: CASSLDRVANYGYTF
V gene: TRBV27; J gene: TRBJ2-3; CDR3 protein: CASSLLGDGTDTQYF
V gene: TRBV7-9; J gene: TRBJ1-2; CDR3 protein: CASSPRTGRLNYGYTF
V gene: TRBV5-4; J gene: TRBJ2-1; CDR3 protein: CASSSAGSEQFF
V gene: TRBV7-2; J gene: TRBJ2-4; CDR3 protein: CASSPRTSGGKNIQYF
V gene: TRBV9; J gene: TRBJ1-2; CDR3 protein: CASSVATGTDNYGYTF
V gene: TRBV9; J gene: TRBJ2-3; CDR3 protein: CASSVASGTDTQYF
V gene: TRBV12-5; J gene: TRBJ2-7; CDR3 protein: CARGPQTGDENEQYF
V gene: TRBV4-1; J gene: TRBJ2-7; CDR3 protein: CASSLSGTEPYEQYF
V gene: TRBV6-1; J gene: TRBJ1-2; CDR3 protein: CASSEALRVNYGYTF
V gene: TRBV7-9; J gene: TRBJ2-1; CDR3 protein: CASSFPPDSGRSSYNEQFF
V gene: TRBV5-1; J gene: TRBJ1-2; CDR3 protein: CASSLANPNYGYTF
V gene: TRBV27; J gene: TRBJ2-7; CDR3 protein: CASSSGQGWGYEQYF
V gene: TRBV5-1; J gene: TRBJ2-7; CDR3 protein: CASSSELSYEQYF
V gene: TRBV18; J gene: TRBJ1-1; CDR3 protein: CASSPPDWSEAFF